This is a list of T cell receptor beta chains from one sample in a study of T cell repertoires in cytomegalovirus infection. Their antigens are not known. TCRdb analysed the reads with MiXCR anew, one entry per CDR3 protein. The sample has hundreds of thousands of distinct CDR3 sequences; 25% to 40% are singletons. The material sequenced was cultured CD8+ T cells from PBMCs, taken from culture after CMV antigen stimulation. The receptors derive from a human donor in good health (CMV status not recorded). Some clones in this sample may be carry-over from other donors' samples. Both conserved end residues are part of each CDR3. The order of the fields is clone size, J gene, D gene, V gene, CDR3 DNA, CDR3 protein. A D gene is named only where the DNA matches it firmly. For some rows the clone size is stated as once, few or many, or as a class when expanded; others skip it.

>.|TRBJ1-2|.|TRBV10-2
TGCGCCAGCAGTGATGCTTCCGGGACACCTAACTATGGCTACACCTTC
CASSDASGTPNYGYTF
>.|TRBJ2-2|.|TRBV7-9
TGTGCCAGCACTGTTCCGGGACGTCTGACGACCGGGGAGCTGTTTTTT
CASTVPGRLTTGELFF
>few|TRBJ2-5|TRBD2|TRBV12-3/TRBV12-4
TGTGCCAGCAGTCCTCGACTAGCGGGGCTCCAAGAGACCCAGTACTTC
CASSPRLAGLQETQYF
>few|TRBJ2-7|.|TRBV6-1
TGTGCCAGCAGTGAATTGCTAGGACGGTACGAGCAGTACTTC
CASSELLGRYEQYF
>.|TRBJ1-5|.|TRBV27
TGTGCCAGCAGGCCTCTCAGGGAATCGCGCAATCAGCCCCAGCATTTT
CASRPLRESRNQPQHF
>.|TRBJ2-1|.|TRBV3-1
TGTGCCAGCAGCCAGATCCCCTACAATGAGCAGTTCTTC
CASSQIPYNEQFF
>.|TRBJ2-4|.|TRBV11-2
TGTGCCAGCAGCGGACGAAGCCGGGGAGCCAAAAACATTCAGTACTTC
CASSGRSRGAKNIQYF
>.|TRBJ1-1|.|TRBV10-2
TGCGCCAGCAGTGAGCCGACCCGGTATTTGAGCACTGAAGCTTTCTTT
CASSEPTRYLSTEAFF
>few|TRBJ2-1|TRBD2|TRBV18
TGTGCCAGCTCACCAAGTACCATCTGGGAGGGGCCAAATGATGAGCAGTTCTTC
CASSPSTIWEGPNDEQFF
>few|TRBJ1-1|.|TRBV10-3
TGTGCCATCAGTGAGACCCTAGGGGGAGAAGAGAACACTGAAGCTTTCTTT
CAISETLGGEENTEAFF
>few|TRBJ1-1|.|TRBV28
TGTGCCAGCATCCTGGCCGGGGACACTGAAGCTTTCTTT
CASILAGDTEAFF
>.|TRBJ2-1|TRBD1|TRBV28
TGTGCCAGCAGTTCCGGACAGGAAATGATCGATGAGCAGTTCTTC
CASSSGQEMIDEQFF
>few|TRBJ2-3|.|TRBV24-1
TGTGCCACCAGTGCCCGGACAGCACTAGCAGGGTATACGCAGTATTTT
CATSARTALAGYTQYF
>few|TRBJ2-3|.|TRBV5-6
TGTGCCAGCAGTACGCGACAGCCTTTCACAGATACGCAGTATTTT
CASSTRQPFTDTQYF
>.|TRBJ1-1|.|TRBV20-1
TGCAGTGCTAGAGGGCTTAACGGGGGTATGAACACTGAAGCTTTCTTT
CSARGLNGGMNTEAFF
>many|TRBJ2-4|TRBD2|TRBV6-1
TGTGCCAGCAGTGAATCCGGATGGACTAGAAGTGACATTCAGTACTTC
CASSESGWTRSDIQYF